The 25 T cell receptor beta chains below come from one sample, sequenced in a study of T cell clonality in common variable immunodeficiency. TCRdb's copy holds only in-frame clones and misses some; the assay was immunoSEQ multiplex PCR. This sample has 60,000 to 75,000 clones, each found more than once. Sequencing was performed on peripheral blood mononuclear cells. These receptors were collected from a person aged 18-70 years in good health.

As to this clone: The read ends 3 residues shy of where the CDR3 ends; the end is completed using the germline J gene. The genes are TRBV2 and TRBJ2-1; a possible D gene is TRBD1 (5 bases). V was clipped by 5 bases and J by 8 bases, with 31 bases between them. CDR3 size: 19 residues. The germline CDR1 and CDR2 sequences are SNHLY and FYNNEI. CDR3 bases read: TGTGCCAGCAGTAGTGAGGTGGGGTTGGGGCAACCGCCATACGATGAG. Translating gives CASSSEVGLGQPPYDE. The whole CDR3 protein reads CASSSEVGLGQPPYDEQFF.

About this clone itself: The CDR3 extends 3 residues past the end of the read, so its final part is completed from the germline J gene. The rearrangement links TRBV2 to TRBJ2-7, with TRBD1 identical over 7 bases. The V gene end was trimmed by 7 bases and the J gene end by 3 bases; junction bases not matched to a gene: 9. This CDR3 contains 14 residues. Germline loops: CDR1 SNHLY, CDR2 FYNNEI. CDR3 DNA, as far as it was read: TGTGCCAGCACCGTACAGGGGACGGACTACGAG. Translated: CASTVQGTDYE. Given in full, the CDR3 is CASTVQGTDYEQYF.

This clone was picked up many times. The covered CDR3 bases are TGTGCCAGCAGCAACCACGGGACTAGCTACGAG. This sequence encodes CASSNHGTSYE. The full CDR3 sequence reads CASSNHGTSYEQYF. The gene calls are TRBV13 and TRBJ2-7, with 8 positions matching TRBD2. The CDR3 end falls 3 residues outside the read, so it is completed with the germline J gene. Germline CDR1 PRHDT, CDR2 FYEKMQ (reference sequence). The CDR3 is made up of 14 amino acids. V gave up 5 bases and J gave up 3 bases; unmatched junction bases: 6.

This clone was seen more than once but under ten times. Read coverage stops 3 residues before the CDR3 terminus; the germline J gene supplies the remainder. J is TRBJ2-5 and V is TRBV5-8; D not certain. Deletions cut 5 bases from V and 1 base from J, with 9 bases between. The CDR3 is 13 residues long. The germline V gene encodes CDR1 SGHTS and CDR2 YDEGEE. CDR3 protein: CASRRYSQETQYF. The covered CDR3 bases are TGTGCCAGCAGACGTTACAGCCAAGAGACC.

This clone was found many times. The CDR3 end lies 3 residues beyond the end of the read and is filled in from the germline J gene. The chain recombines TRBV4-1 with TRBJ2-3, with TRBD2 identical over 9 bases. The junction had 5 bases not matched to a gene; V was cut back by 1 base and J by 6 bases. The germline V gene encodes CDR1 MGHRA and CDR2 YSYEKL. The CDR3 covers 15 residues. CDR3 sequence: CASSQVAGGPDTQYF. CDR3 DNA, as far as it was read: TGCGCCAGCAGCCAAGTTGCGGGAGGGCCCGATACG.

This clone was picked up many times. From the germline J gene comes the end of the CDR3, since the read stops 3 residues before it. This chain connects TRBV18 to TRBJ1-1, with 8 bases matching TRBD1. CDR3 length equals 15 residues. Germline-derived CDR1 and CDR2 are KGHSH and LQKENI. V gave up 8 bases and J gave up 1 base; unmatched junction bases: 9. CDR3 bases read: TGTGCCAGCGGATCACAGGGGGGAAAGAACACTGAA. Translated: CASGSQGGKNTE. The entire CDR3 sequence reads CASGSQGGKNTEAFF.

This clone was seen repeatedly, ten times or more. The read finishes 3 residues shy of the CDR3 end, and the germline J gene is used to complete it. This chain joins TRBV19 and TRBJ2-5, with D possibly matching TRBD1 (6 bases). The V end lost 3 bases, the J end lost 6 bases, and 11 bases lay between the germline ends. The CDR3 totals 13 residues. CDR1 is LNHDA and CDR2 is SQIVND in the germline V gene (reference sequence). The CDR3 is CASSISRDKTQYF. The CDR3 DNA, read in part, is TGTGCCAGTAGTATTTCCAGGGACAAGACC.

Note on this clone: The read comes to an end 3 residues before the CDR3 does, leaving the germline J gene to fill in the end. The chain joins TRBV7-6 to TRBJ1-4, with 9 bases aligning to TRBD1. J gave up 6 bases and V 1 base, and 3 bases lay outside the gene matches. Germline-derived CDR1 and CDR2 are SGHVS and FNYEAQ. CDR3 length equals 15 residues. The CDR3 spells CASSLVGTGYEKLFF. The CDR3 bases that were read are TGTGCCAGCAGCTTAGTCGGGACAGGGTATGAAAAA.

The table lists this clone with many counts. The read terminates 3 residues ahead of where the CDR3 ends, so the germline J gene completes it. The chain recombines TRBV2 with TRBJ2-3, with D possibly matching TRBD1 (6 bases). CDR1 is SNHLY and CDR2 is FYNNEI in the germline V gene. The CDR3 spans 19 residues. V shed 4 bases and J shed 2 bases, with 25 bases lying between them. The CDR3 reads CASSGAGLGTGKNTDTQYF. The part of the CDR3 DNA that was read is TGTGCCAGCAGTGGGGCCGGATTGGGTACAGGGAAAAACACAGATACG.

This clone was counted at least ten times. The CDR3 end is not reached by the read, which stops 3 residues before it; the germline J gene fills it in. J is TRBJ2-1 and V is TRBV18, with 8 positions matching TRBD2. This CDR3 is 16 amino acids long. The V gene's germline CDR1 is KGHSH and CDR2 LQKENI. V was clipped by 4 bases and J by 1 base; unmatched bases: 6. The part of the CDR3 DNA that was read is TGTGCCAGCTCACGATTAAGCGGGGGATCCTACAATGAG. Its translation is CASSRLSGGSYNE. The CDR3, in full, reads CASSRLSGGSYNEQFF. Together with reference TRBV18 and TRBJ2-1, the CDR3 gives the full variable domain: NAGVMQNPRHLVRRRGQEARLRCSPMKGHSHVYWYRQLPEEGLKFMVYLQKENIIDESGMPKERFSAEFPKEGPSILRIQQVVRGDSAAYFCASSRLSGGSYNEQFFGPGTRLTVL.

This clone was detected ten times or more. The CDR3 reads CSAKASGYGELFF. Incomplete CDR3 DNA: TGCAGTGCTAAGGCTAGCGGGTACGGGGAG. The chain couples TRBV20-1 to TRBJ2-2; 8 bases align to TRBD2. With the read ending 3 residues before the CDR3 end, the germline J gene is used to fill in that end. Germline CDR1 reads DFQATT; CDR2 reads SNEGSKA (reference sequence). The junction had 5 bases not matched to a gene; V was cut back by 4 bases and J by 7 bases. The CDR3 has 13 residues.

In this sample, this clone turned up many times. Read sequence stops 3 residues before the CDR3 end, and the germline J gene provides the missing end. The chain is built from TRBV2 and TRBJ1-1; D is uncertain. Between the trimmed V and J ends, which lost 7 bases and 1 base, there was a span of 10 bases. Germline-derived CDR1 and CDR2 are SNHLY and FYNNEI. The CDR3 runs 13 residues. This chain's CDR3 is CASMGRENTEAFF. The covered CDR3 bases are TGTGCCAGCATGGGCAGAGAGAACACTGAA.

In its sample, this clone was seen many times. The CDR3 end lies 3 residues beyond the end of the read and is filled in from the germline J gene. The rearrangement joins TRBV7-9 to TRBJ2-7; no reliable D call. CDR1 is SEHNR, CDR2 FQNEAQ, per germline (reference sequence). The CDR3 consists of 11 residues. V was cut by 5 bases and J by 0 bases, with 2 bases left in between. CDR3 bases read: TGTGCCAGCAGCCTCTCCTACGAG. This translates into CASSLSYE. From start to end, the CDR3 is CASSLSYEQYF.

This clone was found many times. From the germline J gene comes the end of the CDR3, since the read stops 3 residues before it. The V call is TRBV11-2, the J call TRBJ2-7; the match to TRBD1 covers 7 bases. The germline V gene has CDR1 SGHAT and CDR2 FQNNGV. The CDR3 is made up of 14 amino acids. Trimming cost V 4 bases and J 1 base; bases outside gene matches: 4. CDR3 residues: CASSSDRQSYEQYF. Incomplete CDR3 DNA: TGTGCCAGCAGCTCGGACAGGCAGTCCTACGAG. The full variable domain, its missing parts supplied by reference TRBV11-2 and TRBJ2-7, is EAGVAQSPRYKIIEKRQSVAFWCNPISGHATLYWYQQILGQGPKLLIQFQNNGVVDDSQLPKDRFSAERLKGVDSTLKIQPAKLEDSAVYLCASSSDRQSYEQYFGPGTRLTVT.

This clone was seen many times. The read ends 3 residues shy of where the CDR3 ends; the end is completed using the germline J gene. The rearrangement uses TRBV19 and TRBJ1-4; D call uncertain. The CDR3 spans 13 residues. The V end lost 3 bases, the J end lost 7 bases, and 9 bases lay between the germline ends. CDR1 and CDR2 from the germline V gene are LNHDA and SQIVND (reference sequence). CDR3 DNA (partial): TGTGCCAGTAGTATGTCCCTTTTTGAAAAA. This encodes CASSMSLFEK. The full CDR3 is CASSMSLFEKLFF.

This clone was counted ten times or more. The read falls 3 residues short of the CDR3 end, and the missing part is taken from the germline J gene. This chain uses TRBV30 with TRBJ2-7; 13 bases map to TRBD2. The germline V gene has CDR1 GTSNPN and CDR2 SVGIG (reference sequence). The V segment lost 1 base and the J segment 1 base; nucleotides outside the gene matches: 10. The CDR3 is made up of 18 amino acids. Partial CDR3 DNA: TGTGCCTGGAGTGGAACTAGCGGGAGGGCCTTAAGATCCTACGAG. Amino acid sequence: CAWSGTSGRALRSYE. The entire CDR3 protein reads CAWSGTSGRALRSYEQYF.

This clone was observed at least ten times. With the read ending 3 residues before the CDR3 end, the germline J gene is used to fill in that end. V is TRBV20-1 and J is TRBJ2-3; TRBD2 aligns across 14 bases. With 2 bases clipped from V and 6 bases from J, the junction kept 7 bases outside the gene matches. The CDR3 spans 16 residues. Germline V gene sequence: CDR1 DFQATT, CDR2 SNEGSKA (reference sequence). The covered CDR3 bases are TGCAGTGCTAGATCGGGACTAGCGGGAGCCACCGATACG. It translates to CSARSGLAGATDT. The whole CDR3 protein reads CSARSGLAGATDTQYF.

This clone was recorded at least ten times. Read sequence stops 3 residues before the CDR3 end, and the germline J gene provides the missing end. The V gene is TRBV7-2, the J gene TRBJ1-2, with D possibly TRBD1 on 6 matching bases. The CDR3 contains 14 residues. Trimming took off 3 bases at V and 3 bases at J, with 11 bases between the two ends. The V gene's germline CDR1 is SGHTA and CDR2 FQGNSA. The sequenced part of the CDR3 DNA is TGTGCCAGCAGCTTCCGGGACACAGACTATGGC. Amino acids: CASSFRDTDYG. The complete CDR3 reads CASSFRDTDYGYTF.

This clone has at least ten counts. Coverage ceases 3 residues before the CDR3 finishes, and the germline J gene fills in the end. The chain has TRBV20-1 and TRBJ2-7, with TRBD1 as a possible D gene (5 bases). V dropped 7 bases and J dropped 3 bases, with 13 bases sitting between them. CDR3 length: 12 residues. Per germline, CDR1 DFQATT and CDR2 SNEGSKA (reference sequence). Partial CDR3 DNA: TGCAGTGGGCGCCGTACAGGCTACGAG. It translates to CSGRRTGYE. The whole CDR3 protein is CSGRRTGYEQYF.

This clone has at least ten counts. The read ends 3 residues early relative to the CDR3; the germline J gene fills the gap. The rearrangement uses TRBV15 and TRBJ2-2; D ambiguous. The CDR3 loop spans 12 amino acids. Trimming removed 4 bases at V and 4 bases at J, with 4 bases between. Germline assignment: CDR1 LNHNV and CDR2 YYDKDF (reference sequence). This CDR3 is CATSTVTGELFF. The DNA read from the CDR3 is TGTGCCACCAGCACGGTCACCGGGGAG.

This clone was seen ten or more times. With the read ending 3 residues before the CDR3 end, the germline J gene is used to fill in that end. The chain links TRBV5-1 to TRBJ1-4; no clear D. Looked up from germline, CDR1 is SGHRS and CDR2 is YFSETQ. Trimming cost V 4 bases and J 2 bases, with 12 bases left between them. This CDR3 spans 15 amino acids. Incomplete CDR3 DNA: TGCGCCAGCAGCCCCTCCAGGAGTACTAATGAAAAA. This gives the protein CASSPSRSTNEK. The full CDR3 sequence reads CASSPSRSTNEKLFF.

This clone has a count of ten or more. The CDR3 end is not reached by the read, which stops 3 residues before it; the germline J gene fills it in. The chain combines TRBV28 with TRBJ2-7; D is unresolved. The V gene lost 7 bases and the J gene lost 3 bases, with 13 bases spanning the gap. The CDR3 has 13 amino acids. CDR1 and CDR2 from the germline V gene are MDHEN and SYDVKM. CDR3 DNA (partial): TGTGCCAGCACTCTCAAGCGAGGCTACGAG. The encoded protein is CASTLKRGYE. The whole CDR3 sequence is CASTLKRGYEQYF.

This clone was found many times. Coverage ceases 3 residues before the CDR3 finishes, and the germline J gene fills in the end. J is TRBJ2-7 and V is TRBV20-1; no clear D. CDR3 length equals 13 residues. CDR1 is DFQATT, CDR2 SNEGSKA, per germline (reference sequence). The germline V and J ends were trimmed by 3 bases and 3 bases, with 12 bases remaining between them. This chain's CDR3 is CSARTGSYYEQYF. The CDR3 DNA, read in part, is TGCAGTGCTAGGACTGGCAGCTACTACGAG.

The sample holds many counts of this clone. The DNA ends 3 residues before the CDR3 does, and the rest of the CDR3 is filled in from the germline J gene. This chain links TRBV19 with TRBJ2-6, with unresolved D. Germline V gene lookup returns CDR1 LNHDA and CDR2 SQIVND (reference sequence). The V end lost 2 bases, the J end lost 0 bases, and 5 bases lay between the germline ends. The CDR3 covers 15 residues. The sequenced CDR3 bases are TGTGCCAGTAGTATACTCAGCTCTGGGGCCAACGTC. It translates to CASSILSSGANV. The entire CDR3 protein reads CASSILSSGANVLTF.

This clone was seen repeatedly, ten times or more. The CDR3 end is not reached by the read, which stops 3 residues before it; the germline J gene fills it in. Within the sample, other DNA sequences also encode this same CDR3. The gene calls are TRBV18 and TRBJ2-1; 11 bases map to TRBD2. The V and J ends lost 2 bases and 0 bases, in that order; junction bases with no gene match: 6. The germline V gene encodes CDR1 KGHSH and CDR2 LQKENI. CDR3 length equals 18 residues. The sequenced CDR3 bases are TGTGCCAGCTCACCATCTAGCGGGAGGTCTAGCTCCTACAATGAG. Its protein is CASSPSSGRSSSYNE. The complete CDR3 sequence is CASSPSSGRSSSYNEQFF.